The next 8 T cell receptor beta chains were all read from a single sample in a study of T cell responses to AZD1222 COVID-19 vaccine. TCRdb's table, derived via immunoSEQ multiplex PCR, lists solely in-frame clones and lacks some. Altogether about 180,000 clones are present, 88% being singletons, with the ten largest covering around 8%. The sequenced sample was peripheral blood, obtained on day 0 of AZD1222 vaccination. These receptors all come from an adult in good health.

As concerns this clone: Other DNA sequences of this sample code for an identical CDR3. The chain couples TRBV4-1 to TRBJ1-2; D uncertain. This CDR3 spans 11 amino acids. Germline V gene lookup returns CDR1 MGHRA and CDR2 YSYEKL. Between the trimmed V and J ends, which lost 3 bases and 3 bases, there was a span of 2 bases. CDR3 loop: CASSQDYGYTF. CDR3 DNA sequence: TGCGCCAGCAGCCAGGACTATGGCTACACCTTC.

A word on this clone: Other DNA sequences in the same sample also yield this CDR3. The CDR3: CASSSGLASTDTQYF. For the CDR3, the DNA is TGTGCCAGCAGCTCGGGACTGGCTAGCACAGATACGCAGTATTTT. This chain connects TRBV7-9 to TRBJ2-3; D may be TRBD2 (6 bases). V lost 4 bases and J lost 0, with 11 bases in between. This CDR3 is 15 amino acids long. CDR1 and CDR2 from the germline V gene are SEHNR and FQNEAQ (reference sequence).

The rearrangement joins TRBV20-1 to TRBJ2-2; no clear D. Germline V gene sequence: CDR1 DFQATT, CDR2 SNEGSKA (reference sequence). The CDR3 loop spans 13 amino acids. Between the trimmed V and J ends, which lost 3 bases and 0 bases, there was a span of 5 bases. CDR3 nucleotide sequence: TGCAGTGCTAGTGTCCCGAACACCGGGGAGCTGTTTTTT. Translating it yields CSASVPNTGELFF.

The CDR3 protein is CAISATQGYEQYF. As DNA, the CDR3 is TGTGCCATCAGTGCAACCCAGGGCTACGAGCAGTACTTC. V is TRBV10-3 and J is TRBJ2-7; maybe TRBD1 (5 bases). Per the germline V gene, CDR1 is ENHRY and CDR2 is SYGVKD. This CDR3 is built from 13 residues. V dropped 4 bases and J dropped 3 bases, with 10 bases sitting between them.

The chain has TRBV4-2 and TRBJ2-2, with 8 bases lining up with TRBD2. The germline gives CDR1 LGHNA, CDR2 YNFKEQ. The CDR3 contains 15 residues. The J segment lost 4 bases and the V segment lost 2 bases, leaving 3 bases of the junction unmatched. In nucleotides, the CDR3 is TGTGCCAGCAGCCAACGGGGGGGCATCACCGGGGAGCTGTTTTTT. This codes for CASSQRGGITGELFF.

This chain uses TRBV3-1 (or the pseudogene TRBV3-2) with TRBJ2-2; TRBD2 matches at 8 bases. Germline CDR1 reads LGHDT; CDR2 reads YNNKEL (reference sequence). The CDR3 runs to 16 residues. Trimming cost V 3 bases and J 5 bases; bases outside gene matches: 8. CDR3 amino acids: CASSHVAGTITGELFF. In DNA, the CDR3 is TGTGCCAGCAGCCATGTAGCGGGGACCATAACCGGGGAGCTGTTTTTT.

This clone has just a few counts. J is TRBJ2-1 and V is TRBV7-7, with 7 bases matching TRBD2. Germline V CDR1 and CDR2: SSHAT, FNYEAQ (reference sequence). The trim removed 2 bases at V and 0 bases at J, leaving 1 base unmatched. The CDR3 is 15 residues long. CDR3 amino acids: CASSLRGDSYNEQFF. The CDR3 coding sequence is TGTGCCAGCAGCTTACGGGGGGACTCCTACAATGAGCAGTTCTTC.

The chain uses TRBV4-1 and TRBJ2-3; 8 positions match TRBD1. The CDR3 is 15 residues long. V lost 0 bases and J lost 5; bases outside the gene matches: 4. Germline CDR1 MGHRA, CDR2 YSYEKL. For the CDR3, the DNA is TGCGCCAGCAGCCAAGAATGGACAGGGAGAGATACGCAGTATTTT. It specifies CASSQEWTGRDTQYF.